This T cell receptor beta chain stems from a study of human T cells and chemical hapten exposure. Noted time point: patch test 1, 2 weeks after DPC sensitization. Treatment of the sample: therapeutic diphenylcyclopropenone sensitization with weekly scalp DPC. Someone pulled total RNA out of unfractionated whole blood. TCRdb used MiXCR to reprocess the RACE reads, holding one entry per CDR3 protein. The table has 35,000 or so distinct CDR3 sequences, around 6.8% seen once; the top ten hold roughly 9.5%. This clonotype was sampled from a woman under 40 with alopecia areata. Some clones in this sample may be carry-over from other donors' samples. Sequences were derived from whole blood, sampled in connection with sensitization to the hapten diphenylcyclopropenone (DPC).

The CDR3 is CASSRSRVSGELFF. The CDR3 DNA sequence: TGTGCCAGCTCTCGCTCCAGGGTCTCCGGGGAGCTGTTTTTT. V is TRBV11-3 and J is TRBJ2-2; tentative D call: TRBD1 (5 bases). The V gene's germline CDR1 is SGHNT and CDR2 YENEEA. The ends were cut back, 8 bases at V and 6 bases at J, with 16 bases in the middle. This CDR3 comprises 14 residues.